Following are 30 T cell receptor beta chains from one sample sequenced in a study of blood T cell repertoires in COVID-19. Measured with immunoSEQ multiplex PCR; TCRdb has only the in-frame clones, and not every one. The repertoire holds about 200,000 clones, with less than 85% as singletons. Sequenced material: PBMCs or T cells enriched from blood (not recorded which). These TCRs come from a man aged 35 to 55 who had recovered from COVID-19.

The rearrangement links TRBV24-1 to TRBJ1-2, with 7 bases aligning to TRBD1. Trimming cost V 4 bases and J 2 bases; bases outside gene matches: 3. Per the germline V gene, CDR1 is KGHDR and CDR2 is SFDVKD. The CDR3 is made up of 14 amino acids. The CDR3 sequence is CATSDPQGNYGYTF. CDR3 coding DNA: TGTGCCACCAGTGACCCACAGGGGAACTATGGCTACACCTTC.

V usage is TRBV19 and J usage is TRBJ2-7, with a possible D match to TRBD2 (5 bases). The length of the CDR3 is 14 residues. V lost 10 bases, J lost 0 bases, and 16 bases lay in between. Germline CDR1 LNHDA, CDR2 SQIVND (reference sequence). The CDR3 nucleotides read TGTGCCACCAAGGGAGTAGGGCTCTCCTACGAGCAGTACTTC. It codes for CATKGVGLSYEQYF.

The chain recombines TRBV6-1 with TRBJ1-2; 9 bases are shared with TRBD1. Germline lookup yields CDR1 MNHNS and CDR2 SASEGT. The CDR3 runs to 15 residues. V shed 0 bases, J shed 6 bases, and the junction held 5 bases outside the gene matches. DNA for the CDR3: TGTGCCAGCAGTGAAGCACAGGGGGCAGTCGATGGCTACACCTTC. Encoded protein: CASSEAQGAVDGYTF.

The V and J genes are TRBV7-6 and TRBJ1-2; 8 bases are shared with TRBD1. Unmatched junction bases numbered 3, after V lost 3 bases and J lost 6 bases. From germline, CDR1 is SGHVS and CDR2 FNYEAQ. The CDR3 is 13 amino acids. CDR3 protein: CASSFDRGDGYTF. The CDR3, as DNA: TGTGCCAGCAGCTTCGACAGGGGCGATGGCTACACCTTC.

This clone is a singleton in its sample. CDR3 in amino acids: CASNTEGQALTEAFF. The CDR3 region has the DNA TGTGCCAGCAATACTGAGGGACAGGCGCTAACTGAAGCTTTCTTT. The genes are TRBV4-2 and TRBJ1-1, with 8 bases fitting TRBD1. Germline V CDR1 and CDR2: LGHNA, YNFKEQ. V lost 7 bases, J lost 5 bases, and 12 bases stayed unmatched. CDR3 length: 15 amino acids.

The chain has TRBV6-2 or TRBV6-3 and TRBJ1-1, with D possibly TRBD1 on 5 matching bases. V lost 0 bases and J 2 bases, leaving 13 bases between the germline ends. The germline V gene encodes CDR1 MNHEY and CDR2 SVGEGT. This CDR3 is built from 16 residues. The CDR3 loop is CASSYSSTTANTEAFF. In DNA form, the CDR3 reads TGTGCCAGCAGTTACTCCTCTACGACAGCAAACACTGAAGCTTTCTTT.

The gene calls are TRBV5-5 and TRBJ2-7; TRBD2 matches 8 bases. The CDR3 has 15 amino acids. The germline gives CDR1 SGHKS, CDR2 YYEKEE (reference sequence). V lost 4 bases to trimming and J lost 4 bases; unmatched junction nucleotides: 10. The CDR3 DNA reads TGTGCCAGCAGCGAGCCGGGACTAGGGGATTACGAGCAGTACTTC. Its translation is CASSEPGLGDYEQYF.

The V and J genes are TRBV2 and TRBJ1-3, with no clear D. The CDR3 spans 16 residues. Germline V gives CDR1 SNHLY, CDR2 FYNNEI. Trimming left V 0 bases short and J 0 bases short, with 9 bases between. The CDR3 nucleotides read TGTGCCAGCAGTGAAGCCAGACACTTCTCTGGAAACACCATATATTTT. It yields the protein CASSEARHFSGNTIYF.

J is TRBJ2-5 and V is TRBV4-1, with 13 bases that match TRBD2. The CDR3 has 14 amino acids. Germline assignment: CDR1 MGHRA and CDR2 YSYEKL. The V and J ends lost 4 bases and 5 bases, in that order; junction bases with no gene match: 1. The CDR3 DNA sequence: TGCGCCAGCAGCCCACTAGCGGGAGGGGAGACCCAGTACTTC. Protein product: CASSPLAGGETQYF.

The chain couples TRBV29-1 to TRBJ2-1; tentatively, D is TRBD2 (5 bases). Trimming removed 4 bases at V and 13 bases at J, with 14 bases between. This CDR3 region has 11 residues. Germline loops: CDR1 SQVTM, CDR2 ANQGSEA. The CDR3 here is CSVVIRGYQFF. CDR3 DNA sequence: TGCAGCGTTGTCATCCGGGGTTATCAGTTCTTC.

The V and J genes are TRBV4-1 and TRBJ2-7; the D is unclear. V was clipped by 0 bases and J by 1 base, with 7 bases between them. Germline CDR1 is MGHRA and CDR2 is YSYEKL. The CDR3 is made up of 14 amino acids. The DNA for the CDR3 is TGCGCCAGCAGCCAAGACTCGGGTTCCTACGAGCAGTACTTC. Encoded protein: CASSQDSGSYEQYF.

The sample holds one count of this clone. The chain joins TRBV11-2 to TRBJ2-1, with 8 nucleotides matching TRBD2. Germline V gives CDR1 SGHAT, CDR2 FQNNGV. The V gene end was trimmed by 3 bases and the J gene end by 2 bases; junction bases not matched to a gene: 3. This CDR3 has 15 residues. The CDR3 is CASSFGTRTYNEQFF. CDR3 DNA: TGTGCCAGCAGCTTCGGGACTAGAACCTACAATGAGCAGTTCTTC.

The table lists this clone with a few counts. CDR3 nucleotide sequence: TGTGCCAGCAGCACTCCCCGAGGAACCTACAATGAGCAGTTCTTC. As protein: CASSTPRGTYNEQFF. The chain carries TRBV11-2 and TRBJ2-1; no definite D call. Per the germline V gene, CDR1 is SGHAT and CDR2 is FQNNGV. Trimming took 5 bases from V and 2 from J, leaving 13 bases between them. The CDR3 spans 15 residues.

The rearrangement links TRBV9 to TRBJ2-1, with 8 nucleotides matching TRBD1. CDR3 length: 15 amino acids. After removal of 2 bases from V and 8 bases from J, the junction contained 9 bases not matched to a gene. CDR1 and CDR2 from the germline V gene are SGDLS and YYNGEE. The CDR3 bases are TGTGCCAGCAGCGTGGAAGGGGACAGGCTGGATGAGCAGTTCTTC. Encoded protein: CASSVEGDRLDEQFF.

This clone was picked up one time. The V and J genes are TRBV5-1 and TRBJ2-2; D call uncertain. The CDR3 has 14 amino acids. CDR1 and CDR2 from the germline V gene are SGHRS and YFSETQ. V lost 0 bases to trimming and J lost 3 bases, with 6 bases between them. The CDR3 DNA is TGCGCCAGCAGCTTGGGAACGGACACCGGGGAGCTGTTTTTT. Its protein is CASSLGTDTGELFF.

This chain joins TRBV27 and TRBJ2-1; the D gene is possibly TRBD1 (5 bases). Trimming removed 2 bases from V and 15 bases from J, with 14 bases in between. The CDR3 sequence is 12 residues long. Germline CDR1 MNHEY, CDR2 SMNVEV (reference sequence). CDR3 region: CASSLRDRLLFF. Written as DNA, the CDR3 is TGTGCCAGCAGTTTAAGAGACAGATTGTTGTTCTTC.

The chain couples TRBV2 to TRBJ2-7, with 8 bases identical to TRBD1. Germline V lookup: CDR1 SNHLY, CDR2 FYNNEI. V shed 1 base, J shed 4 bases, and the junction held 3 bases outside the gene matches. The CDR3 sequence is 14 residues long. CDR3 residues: CASSEGQGRYEQYF. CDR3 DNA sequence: TGTGCCAGCAGTGAAGGACAGGGGAGGTACGAGCAGTACTTC.

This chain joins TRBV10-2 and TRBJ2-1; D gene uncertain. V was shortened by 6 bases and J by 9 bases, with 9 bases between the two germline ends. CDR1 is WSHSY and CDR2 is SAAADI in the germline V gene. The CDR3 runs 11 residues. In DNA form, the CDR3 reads TGCGCCAGCAGCCTCAGCGTTGAGCAGTTCTTC. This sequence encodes CASSLSVEQFF.

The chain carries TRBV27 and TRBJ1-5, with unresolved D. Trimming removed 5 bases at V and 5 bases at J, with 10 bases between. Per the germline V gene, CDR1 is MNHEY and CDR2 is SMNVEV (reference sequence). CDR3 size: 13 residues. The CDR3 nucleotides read TGTGCCAGCAGTGTAAACAGAGATCAGCCCCAGCATTTT. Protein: CASSVNRDQPQHF.

The CDR3 DNA reads as TGTGCCAGCAGAACAGGCTACAATCAGCCCCAGCATTTT. It translates to CASRTGYNQPQHF. The chain carries TRBV28 and TRBJ1-5; TRBD1 is a possible D gene (5 bases). This CDR3 has 13 residues. Germline CDR1 and CDR2: MDHEN and SYDVKM. V was trimmed by 6 bases and J by 3 bases, leaving 9 bases between them.

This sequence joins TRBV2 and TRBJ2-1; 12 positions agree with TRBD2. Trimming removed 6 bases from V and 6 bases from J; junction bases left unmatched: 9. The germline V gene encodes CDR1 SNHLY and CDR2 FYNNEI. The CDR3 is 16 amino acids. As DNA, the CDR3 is TGTGCCAGCAGGAACCGGACTAGCGGGAACCTCAATGAGCAGTTCTTC. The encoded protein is CASRNRTSGNLNEQFF.

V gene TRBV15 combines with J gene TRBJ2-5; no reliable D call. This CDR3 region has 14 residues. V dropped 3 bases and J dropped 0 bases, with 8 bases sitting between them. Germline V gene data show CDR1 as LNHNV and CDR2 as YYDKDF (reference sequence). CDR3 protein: CATSRSSYQETQYF. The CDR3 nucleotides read TGTGCCACCAGCAGGTCGTCGTACCAAGAGACCCAGTACTTC.

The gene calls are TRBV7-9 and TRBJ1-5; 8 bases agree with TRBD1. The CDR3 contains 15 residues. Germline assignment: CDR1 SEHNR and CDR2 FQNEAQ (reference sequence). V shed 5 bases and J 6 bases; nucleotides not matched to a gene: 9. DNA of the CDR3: TGTGCCAGCAGCCAAGGGACAGGACTCGGTCAGCCCCAGCATTTT. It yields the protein CASSQGTGLGQPQHF. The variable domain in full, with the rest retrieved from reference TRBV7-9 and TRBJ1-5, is DTGVSQNPRHKITKRGQNVTFRCDPISEHNRLYWYRQTLGQGPEFLTYFQNEAQLEKSRLLSDRFSAERPKGSFSTLEIQRTEQGDSAMYLCASSQGTGLGQPQHFGDGTRLSIL.

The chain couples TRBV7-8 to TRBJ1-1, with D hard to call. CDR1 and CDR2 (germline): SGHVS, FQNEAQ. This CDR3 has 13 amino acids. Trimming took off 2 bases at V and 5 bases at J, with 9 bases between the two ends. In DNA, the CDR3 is TGTGCCAGCAGCTTAATAGGGAGGACTGAAGCTTTCTTT. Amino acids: CASSLIGRTEAFF.

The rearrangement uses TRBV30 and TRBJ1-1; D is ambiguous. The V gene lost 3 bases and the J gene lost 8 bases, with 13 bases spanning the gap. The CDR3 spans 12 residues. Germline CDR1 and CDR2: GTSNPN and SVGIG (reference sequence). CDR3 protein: CAWRTLGREAFF. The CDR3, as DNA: TGTGCCTGGAGAACACTAGGGAGGGAAGCTTTCTTT. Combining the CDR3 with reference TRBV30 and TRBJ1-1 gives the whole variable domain SQTIHQWPATLVQPVGSPLSLECTVEGTSNPNLYWYRQAAGRGLQLLFYSVGIGQISSEVPQNLSASRPQDRQFILSSKKLLLSDSGFYLCAWRTLGREAFFGQGTRLTVV.

The CDR3 loop reads CASSTSGEWVNYGYTF. CDR3 coding DNA: TGTGCCAGTAGTACCTCGGGGGAGTGGGTCAACTATGGCTACACCTTC. The chain employs TRBV19 and TRBJ1-2, with D tentatively TRBD1 (5 bases). The CDR3 has 16 amino acids. Trimming shortened V by 4 bases and J by 2 bases, and 17 bases separated the two germline ends. Germline-derived CDR1 and CDR2 are LNHDA and SQIVND (reference sequence).

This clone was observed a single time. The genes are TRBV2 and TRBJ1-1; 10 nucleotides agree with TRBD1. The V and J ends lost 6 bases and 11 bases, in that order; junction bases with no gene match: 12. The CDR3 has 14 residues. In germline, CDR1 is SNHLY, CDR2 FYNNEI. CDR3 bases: TGTGCCAGCAGGGGGACAGGGGTCGGCAAATTGGCTTTCTTT. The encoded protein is CASRGTGVGKLAFF.

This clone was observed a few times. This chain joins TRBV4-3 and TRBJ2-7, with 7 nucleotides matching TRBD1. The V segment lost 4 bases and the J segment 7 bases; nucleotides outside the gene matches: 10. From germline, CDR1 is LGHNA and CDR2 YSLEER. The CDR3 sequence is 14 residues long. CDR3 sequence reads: CASSRDRESWEQYF. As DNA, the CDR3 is TGCGCCAGCAGCCGCGACAGGGAAAGTTGGGAGCAGTACTTC.

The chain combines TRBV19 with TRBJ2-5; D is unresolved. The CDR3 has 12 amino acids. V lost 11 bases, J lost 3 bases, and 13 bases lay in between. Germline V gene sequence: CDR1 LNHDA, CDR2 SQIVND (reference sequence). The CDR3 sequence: CAHQAQKETQYF. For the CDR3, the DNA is TGTGCCCACCAGGCACAGAAAGAGACCCAGTACTTC.

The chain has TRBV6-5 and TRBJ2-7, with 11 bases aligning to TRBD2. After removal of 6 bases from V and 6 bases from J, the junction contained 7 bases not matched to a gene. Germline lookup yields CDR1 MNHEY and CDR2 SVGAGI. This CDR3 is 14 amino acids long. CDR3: CASRVTSGSSEQYF. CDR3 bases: TGTGCCAGCAGGGTAACTAGCGGGAGTTCCGAGCAGTACTTC.